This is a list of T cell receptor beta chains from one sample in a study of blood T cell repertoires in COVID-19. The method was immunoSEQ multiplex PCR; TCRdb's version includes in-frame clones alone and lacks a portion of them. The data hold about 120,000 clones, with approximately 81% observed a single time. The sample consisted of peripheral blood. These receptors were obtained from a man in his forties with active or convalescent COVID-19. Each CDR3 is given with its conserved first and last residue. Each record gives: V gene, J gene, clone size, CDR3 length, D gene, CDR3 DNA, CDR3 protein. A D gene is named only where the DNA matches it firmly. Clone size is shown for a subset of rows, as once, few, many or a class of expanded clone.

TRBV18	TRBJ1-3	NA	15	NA	TGTGCCAGCTCACCACCGGTAGACTCTGGAAACACCATATATTTT	CASSPPVDSGNTIYF
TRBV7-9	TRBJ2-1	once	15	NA	TGTGCCAGCAGCCCTACGCTGAGCTCCTACAATGAGCAGTTCTTC	CASSPTLSSYNEQFF
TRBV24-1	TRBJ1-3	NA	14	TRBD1	TGTGCCACCAGCCCCCAGGGGGACGGAAACACCATATATTTT	CATSPQGDGNTIYF
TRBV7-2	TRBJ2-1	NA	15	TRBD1	TGTGCCAGCAGCCCGCAGACAGGGGGTTACAATGAGCAGTTCTTC	CASSPQTGGYNEQFF
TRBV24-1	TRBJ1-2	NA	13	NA	TGTGCCACCTCCGAGGGGGTCAACTATGGCTACACCTTC	CATSEGVNYGYTF
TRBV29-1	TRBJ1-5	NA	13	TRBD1	TGCAGCGTTGAGGCAGGGGGTAATCAGCCCCAGCATTTT	CSVEAGGNQPQHF
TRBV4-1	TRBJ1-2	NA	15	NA	TGCGCCAGCAGCCAAGAACAGGGACCCACCGGTGACTACACCTTC	CASSQEQGPTGDYTF
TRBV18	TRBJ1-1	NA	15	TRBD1	TGTGCCAGCTCACCATGGGGACAGGGGAACACTGAAGCTTTCTTT	CASSPWGQGNTEAFF
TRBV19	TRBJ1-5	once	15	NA	TGTGCCAGTAGTCGACTGGGGGGGAGCAATCAGCCCCAGCATTTT	CASSRLGGSNQPQHF
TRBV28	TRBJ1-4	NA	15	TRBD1	TGTGCCAGCAGTTTCCGGGACAGATTTATTGAAAAACTGTTTTTT	CASSFRDRFIEKLFF
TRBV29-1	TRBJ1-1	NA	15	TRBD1	TGCAGCGTCGAGGGGGCAGGAGGAGGGAACACTGAAGCTTTCTTT	CSVEGAGGGNTEAFF